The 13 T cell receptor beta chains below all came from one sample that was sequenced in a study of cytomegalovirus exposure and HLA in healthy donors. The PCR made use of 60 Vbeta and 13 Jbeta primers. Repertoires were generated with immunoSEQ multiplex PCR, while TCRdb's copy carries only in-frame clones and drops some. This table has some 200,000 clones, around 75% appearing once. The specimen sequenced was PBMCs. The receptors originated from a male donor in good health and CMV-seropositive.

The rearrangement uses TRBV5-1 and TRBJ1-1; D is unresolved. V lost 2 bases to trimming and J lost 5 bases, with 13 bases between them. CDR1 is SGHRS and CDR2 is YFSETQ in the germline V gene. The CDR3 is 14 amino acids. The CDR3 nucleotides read TGCGCCAGCAGCTTCTCGGGGTCGGGTACTGAAGCTTTCTTT. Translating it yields CASSFSGSGTEAFF. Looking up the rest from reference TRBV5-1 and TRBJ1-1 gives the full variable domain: KAGVTQTPRYLIKTRGQQVTLSCSPISGHRSVSWYQQTPGQGLQFLFEYFSETQRNKGNFPGRFSGRQFSNSRSEMNVSTLELGDSALYLCASSFSGSGTEAFFGQGTRLTVV.

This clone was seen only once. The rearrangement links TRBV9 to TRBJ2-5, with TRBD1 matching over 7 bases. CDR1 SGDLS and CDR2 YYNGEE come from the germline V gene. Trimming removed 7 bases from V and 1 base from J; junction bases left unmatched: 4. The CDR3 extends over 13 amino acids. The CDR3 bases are TGTGCCAGCTCCAGGGGGACCCAAGAGACCCAGTACTTC. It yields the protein CASSRGTQETQYF.

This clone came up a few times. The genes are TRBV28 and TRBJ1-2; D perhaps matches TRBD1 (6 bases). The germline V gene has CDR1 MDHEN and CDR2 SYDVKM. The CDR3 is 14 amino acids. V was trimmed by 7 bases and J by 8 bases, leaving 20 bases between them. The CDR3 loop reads CASKRDRTAGGYTF. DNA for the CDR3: TGTGCCAGCAAAAGGGACCGGACAGCTGGAGGCTACACCTTC.

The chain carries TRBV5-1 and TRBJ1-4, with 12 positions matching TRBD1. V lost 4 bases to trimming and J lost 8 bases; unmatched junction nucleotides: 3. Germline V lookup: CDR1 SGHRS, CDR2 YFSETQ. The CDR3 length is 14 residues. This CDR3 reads CASSRDRGREKLFF. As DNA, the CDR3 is TGCGCCAGCAGCCGGGACAGGGGGCGGGAAAAACTGTTTTTT.

The chain's CDR3 is CASSLGTGTNPVTQYF. The CDR3 bases are TGTGCCAGCAGCTTAGGAACAGGAACGAACCCCGTTACGCAGTATTTT. This rearrangement joins TRBV7-9 to TRBJ2-3, with D perhaps matching TRBD1 (5 bases). V was clipped by 1 base and J by 8 bases, with 19 bases between them. Per germline, CDR1 SEHNR and CDR2 FQNEAQ (reference sequence). The CDR3 sequence is 16 residues long.

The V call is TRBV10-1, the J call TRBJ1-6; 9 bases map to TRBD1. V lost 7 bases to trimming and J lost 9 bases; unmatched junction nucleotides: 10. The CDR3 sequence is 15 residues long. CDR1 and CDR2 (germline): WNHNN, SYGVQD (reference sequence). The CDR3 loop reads CASTEPGQGVSPLHF. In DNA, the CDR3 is TGCGCCAGCACCGAACCGGGACAGGGTGTTTCACCCCTCCACTTT.

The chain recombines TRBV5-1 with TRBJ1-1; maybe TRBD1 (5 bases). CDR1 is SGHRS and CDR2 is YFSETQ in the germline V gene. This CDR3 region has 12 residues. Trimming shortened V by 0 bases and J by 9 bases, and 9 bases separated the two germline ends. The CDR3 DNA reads TGCGCCAGCAGCTTGGAGGGGACTCAAGCTTTCTTT. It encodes CASSLEGTQAFF. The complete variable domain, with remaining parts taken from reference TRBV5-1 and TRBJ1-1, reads KAGVTQTPRYLIKTRGQQVTLSCSPISGHRSVSWYQQTPGQGLQFLFEYFSETQRNKGNFPGRFSGRQFSNSRSEMNVSTLELGDSALYLCASSLEGTQAFFGQGTRLTVV.

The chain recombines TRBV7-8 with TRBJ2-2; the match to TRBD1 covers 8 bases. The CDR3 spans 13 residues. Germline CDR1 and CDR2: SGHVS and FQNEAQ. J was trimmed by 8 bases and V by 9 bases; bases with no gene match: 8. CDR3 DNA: TGTGCCAGTTCAAACGACAGGGGTGGGGAGCTGTTTTTT. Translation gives CASSNDRGGELFF. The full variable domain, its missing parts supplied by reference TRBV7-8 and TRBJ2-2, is GAGVSQSPRYKVAKRGQDVALRCDPISGHVSLFWYQQALGQGPEFLTYFQNEAQLDKSGLPSDRFFAERPEGSVSTLKIQRTQQEDSAVYLCASSNDRGGELFFGEGSRLTVL.

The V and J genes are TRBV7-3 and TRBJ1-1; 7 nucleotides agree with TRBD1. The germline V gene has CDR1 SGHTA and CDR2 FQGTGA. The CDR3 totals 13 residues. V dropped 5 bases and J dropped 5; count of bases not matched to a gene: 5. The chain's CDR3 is CASSSDRVTEAFF. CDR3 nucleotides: TGTGCCAGCAGCAGCGACAGGGTGACTGAAGCTTTCTTT.

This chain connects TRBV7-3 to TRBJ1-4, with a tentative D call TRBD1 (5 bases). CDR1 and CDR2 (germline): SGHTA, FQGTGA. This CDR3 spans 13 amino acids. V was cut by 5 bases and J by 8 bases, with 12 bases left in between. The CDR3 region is CASSATGGEKLFF. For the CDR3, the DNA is TGTGCCAGCAGCGCCACGGGGGGAGAAAAACTGTTTTTT.

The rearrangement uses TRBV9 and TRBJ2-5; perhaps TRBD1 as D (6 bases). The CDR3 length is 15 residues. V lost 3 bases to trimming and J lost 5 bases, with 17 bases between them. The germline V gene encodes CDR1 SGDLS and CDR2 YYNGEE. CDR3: CASSAEQGWGETQYF. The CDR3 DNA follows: TGTGCCAGCAGCGCGGAACAGGGTTGGGGGGAGACCCAGTACTTC.

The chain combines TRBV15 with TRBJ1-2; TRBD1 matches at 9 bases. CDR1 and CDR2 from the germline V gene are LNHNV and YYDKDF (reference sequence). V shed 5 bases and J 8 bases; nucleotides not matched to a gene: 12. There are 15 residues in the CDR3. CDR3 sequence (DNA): TGTGCCACCAGCGCTCGGACAGGGGAACTGAGAGGCTACACCTTC. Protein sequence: CATSARTGELRGYTF.

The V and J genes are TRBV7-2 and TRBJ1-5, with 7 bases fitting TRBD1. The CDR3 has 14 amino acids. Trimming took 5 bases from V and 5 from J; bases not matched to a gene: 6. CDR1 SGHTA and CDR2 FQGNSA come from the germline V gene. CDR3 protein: CASSPDRDYQPQHF. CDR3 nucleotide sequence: TGTGCCAGCAGCCCCGACAGGGACTATCAGCCCCAGCATTTT.